The entry that follows covers one T cell receptor (beta chain) sequence. Its specificity is unknown. It was with 60 Vbeta and 13 Jbeta primers that the PCR ran. The method was immunoSEQ multiplex PCR; TCRdb's version includes in-frame clones alone and lacks a portion of them. Of 150,000 to 200,000 clones in the sample, over 75% were seen once. CDR1 and CDR2 from the germline V gene are SEHNR and FQNEAQ (reference sequence). V was cut by 5 bases and J by 2 bases, with 16 bases left in between. This CDR3 has 15 amino acids. These data belong to a study of cytomegalovirus exposure and HLA in healthy donors. General study points: Per a prior analysis, the majority of TCR beta V segments were productive roughly 87% or roughly 30% of the time.

Nominally healthy donors were sampled, though unrecorded immune exposures were likely. The sequencing sample was made of PBMCs. The clonotype originates from a man aged 40-50 years in good health and CMV-seropositive. The chain carries TRBV7-9 and TRBJ2-7; D is ambiguous. The CDR3 region has the DNA TGTGCCAGCAGCCCCCGGGTAGCTGCCCCCTACGAGCAGTACTTC. Encoded protein: CASSPRVAAPYEQYF.